This TCR beta chain is from a study of regulatory T cells in long-lasting Graves disease. As for time point: newly diagnosed GD, antithyroid drugs for less than 3 months. PBMC RNA was the source of the TCR library. For TCR beta, libraries came from iRepertoire HTBI primers and Arm-PCR of CDR3 regions. One entry per CDR3 protein, called by TCRdb with MiXCR from the multiplex PCR reads. The sample has about 540,000 distinct CDR3 sequences, less than 15% seen once; the top ten hold 10%. In its sample, this clonotype was seen many times. The antigen remains unidentified. Study-level results: Persistent Graves' disease cases displayed lower TCR diversity than newly diagnosed ones. Thyroid tissue was not studied; only peripheral blood was.

J was trimmed by 4 bases and V by 7 bases; bases with no gene match: 10. Germline V gene lookup returns CDR1 MNHEY and CDR2 SMNVEV (reference sequence). The CDR3 loop spans 15 amino acids. In addition, the sample was reused for a study of T cells in Graves' hyperthyroidism and ophthalmopathy. This second study says: HTBI primers drove first-round RT-PCR of the TCR CDR3. A median around 5.9 months before onset, the model predicted ophthalmopathy.

This TCR was recovered from a man aged 25 to 45 with Graves disease. The genes are TRBV27 and TRBJ2-3; the match to TRBD2 covers 8 bases. The sample in question was peripheral blood mononuclear cells (PBMCs), obtained at new diagnosis, from a patient treated with antithyroid drugs. For the CDR3, the DNA is TGTGCCAGCACGGGGAGCGGGAGAACGTCAGATACGCAGTATTTT. It specifies CASTGSGRTSDTQYF.